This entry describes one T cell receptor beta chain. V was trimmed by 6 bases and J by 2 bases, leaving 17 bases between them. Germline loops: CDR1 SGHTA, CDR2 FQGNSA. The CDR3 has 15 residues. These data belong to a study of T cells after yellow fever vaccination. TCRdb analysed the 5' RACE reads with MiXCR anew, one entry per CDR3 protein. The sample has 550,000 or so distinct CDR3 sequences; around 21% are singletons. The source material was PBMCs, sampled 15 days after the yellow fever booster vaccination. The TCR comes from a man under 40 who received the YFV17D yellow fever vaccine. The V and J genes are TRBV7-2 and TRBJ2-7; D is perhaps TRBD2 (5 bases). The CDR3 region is CASSSRWFGTYEQYF. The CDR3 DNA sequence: TGTGCCAGCAGTTCAAGATGGTTCGGGACCTACGAGCAGTACTTC.